One sample yielded the 22 T cell receptor beta chains listed below, sequenced in a study of T cells in Graves' hyperthyroidism and ophthalmopathy. Authors of the study amplified TCR beta CDR3 regions from RNA transcripts. The primer set for the first-round RT-PCR of the TCR CDR3 was HTBI. TCRdb reprocessed the multiplex PCR reads via MiXCR and lists one record per CDR3 protein. There are 730,000 or so distinct CDR3 sequences in the sample; roughly 20% occur only once, and over 15% lies in the top ten. The sample was blood. All receptors derive from a woman aged 50 to 65 with Graves' hyperthyroidism that later progressed to Graves' ophthalmopathy.

This clonotype was counted at least ten times. The rearrangement uses TRBV15 and TRBJ1-1; the D is unclear. The germline V and J ends were trimmed by 0 bases and 1 base, with 9 bases remaining between them. Germline CDR1 and CDR2: LNHNV and YYDKDF (reference sequence). There are 15 residues in the CDR3. The CDR3 protein is CATSRDLAENTEAFF. DNA of the CDR3: TGTGCCACCAGCAGAGATCTGGCGGAGAACACTGAAGCTTTCTTT.

This clonotype has ten or more counts. This chain connects TRBV20-1 to TRBJ1-4; 9 bases line up with TRBD1. V lost 1 base and J lost 8; bases outside the gene matches: 5. Per germline, CDR1 DFQATT and CDR2 SNEGSKA (reference sequence). The CDR3 runs 14 residues. This CDR3 reads CSARVGTGYEKLFF. The CDR3 DNA reads as TGCAGTGCTAGAGTAGGGACAGGGTACGAAAAACTGTTTTTT.

The chain couples TRBV7-9 to TRBJ1-3, with a weak D call TRBD1 (5 bases). Germline CDR1 is SEHNR and CDR2 is FQNEAQ (reference sequence). This CDR3 has 16 amino acids. V shed 2 bases and J shed 0 bases, with 11 bases lying between them. The DNA of the CDR3 is TGTGCCAGCAGCTTACAGGGCGGTCTCTCTGGAAACACCATATATTTT. Translated, it gives CASSLQGGLSGNTIYF.

This clonotype occurred a few times. This rearrangement joins TRBV12-3 or TRBV12-4 to TRBJ1-4; D unclear. V was shortened by 3 bases and J by 1 base, with 6 bases between the two germline ends. The CDR3 totals 14 residues. CDR3 residues: CASSFLVTNEKLFF. As DNA, the CDR3 is TGTGCCAGCAGTTTTTTGGTAACTAATGAAAAACTGTTTTTT.

This clonotype was recorded many times. The gene calls are TRBV20-1 and TRBJ1-5; no clear D gene. V was cut by 3 bases and J by 0 bases, with 9 bases left in between. Germline V gene lookup returns CDR1 DFQATT and CDR2 SNEGSKA (reference sequence). This CDR3 has 14 amino acids. The CDR3 spells CSASHGYSNQPQHF. CDR3 in DNA: TGCAGTGCTAGCCACGGTTATAGCAATCAGCCCCAGCATTTT.

The rearrangement links TRBV6-1 to TRBJ2-7; unclear D gene. V lost 6 bases and J 6 bases, leaving 12 bases between the germline ends. CDR1 MNHNS and CDR2 SASEGT come from the germline V gene. The CDR3 is 12 amino acids. The CDR3, as DNA: TGTGCCAGCAGCGCCCCCGGTCGCGAGCAGTACTTC. This encodes CASSAPGREQYF.

This clonotype was detected many times. V and J are TRBV2 and TRBJ1-2, with D unclear. The CDR3 covers 13 residues. Per germline, CDR1 SNHLY and CDR2 FYNNEI. The germline V and J ends were trimmed by 9 bases and 0 bases, with 11 bases remaining between them. CDR3 DNA sequence: TGTGCCAGTCAGGTGAACGCTAACTATGGCTACACCTTC. Protein sequence: CASQVNANYGYTF.

V and J are TRBV2 and TRBJ2-2, with 8 bases matching TRBD2. V dropped 9 bases and J dropped 4; count of bases not matched to a gene: 4. The CDR3 has 13 amino acids. Germline V gene sequence: CDR1 SNHLY, CDR2 FYNNEI. The CDR3 DNA is TGTGCCAGACTAGCGGAGGGCACCGGGGAGCTGTTTTTT. This encodes CARLAEGTGELFF.

This clonotype occurred a few times. The CDR3 DNA is TGTGCCAGCAGCACTCAACCAGGCGGGAACACTGAAGCTTTCTTT. It translates to CASSTQPGGNTEAFF. The V gene is TRBV5-4, the J gene TRBJ1-1; D ambiguous. From germline, CDR1 is SGHNT and CDR2 YYREEE (reference sequence). The V end lost 4 bases, the J end lost 1 base, and 14 bases lay between the germline ends. The CDR3 runs to 15 residues. Based on the CDR3 plus reference TRBV5-4 and TRBJ1-1, the full variable domain is ETGVTQSPTHLIKTRGQQVTLRCSSQSGHNTVSWYQQALGQGPQFIFQYYREEENGRGNFPPRFSGLQFPNYSSELNVNALELDDSALYLCASSTQPGGNTEAFFGQGTRLTVV.

This clonotype occurred many times. The V call is TRBV20-1, the J call TRBJ2-7, with D possibly matching TRBD2 (5 bases). The CDR3 is made up of 13 amino acids. In germline, CDR1 is DFQATT, CDR2 SNEGSKA (reference sequence). V shed 0 bases and J shed 4 bases, with 10 bases lying between them. The CDR3 region is CSARDRGPYEQYF. The CDR3 DNA sequence: TGCAGTGCTAGAGATCGGGGTCCTTACGAGCAGTACTTC.

This clonotype was recorded a few times. This chain joins TRBV7-2 and TRBJ1-5, with D perhaps TRBD1 (6 bases). Trimming took 5 bases from V and 2 from J, leaving 19 bases between them. This CDR3 contains 17 residues. Germline V CDR1 and CDR2: SGHTA, FQGNSA. DNA for the CDR3: TGTGCCAGCAGCCCTAAGCCCAGGGGCGGCGGCAATCAGCCCCAGCATTTT. Translation gives CASSPKPRGGGNQPQHF.

This clonotype has more than one count but fewer than ten. This sequence joins TRBV19 and TRBJ1-1; no reliable D call. Deletions cut 2 bases from V and 1 base from J, with 14 bases between. The CDR3 consists of 16 residues. Germline CDR1 LNHDA, CDR2 SQIVND (reference sequence). For the CDR3, the DNA is TGTGCCAGTAGTATAACTTACTTAACGGGGAACACTGAAGCTTTCTTT. Its protein is CASSITYLTGNTEAFF.

This clonotype has at least ten counts. The chain employs TRBV20-1 and TRBJ2-1, with TRBD2 identical over 9 bases. CDR3 size: 14 residues. The trim removed 1 base at V and 10 bases at J, leaving 8 bases unmatched. Germline lookup yields CDR1 DFQATT and CDR2 SNEGSKA (reference sequence). In DNA, the CDR3 is TGCAGTGCTAGAGGGGAGACTAGCGGCGCAGAGCAGTTCTTC. It specifies CSARGETSGAEQFF.

This clonotype was found a few times. The chain has TRBV19 and TRBJ1-2; perhaps TRBD1 as D (6 bases). Germline CDR1 reads LNHDA; CDR2 reads SQIVND (reference sequence). The CDR3 spans 12 residues. V was shortened by 5 bases and J by 7 bases, with 11 bases between the two germline ends. DNA for the CDR3: TGTGCCAGTAGTCAGGGGCTGGGTGGCTACACCTTC. It codes for CASSQGLGGYTF.

V is TRBV7-9 and J is TRBJ1-4; the match to TRBD1 covers 9 bases. V dropped 8 bases and J dropped 7; count of bases not matched to a gene: 8. Germline V gives CDR1 SEHNR, CDR2 FQNEAQ (reference sequence). The CDR3 runs 14 residues. This chain's CDR3 is CASDPGQGGEKLFF. The CDR3, as DNA: TGTGCCAGCGATCCGGGACAGGGAGGTGAAAAACTGTTTTTT.

This clonotype was observed a few times. The V gene is TRBV20-1, the J gene TRBJ1-2; no definite D call. Germline values: CDR1 DFQATT, CDR2 SNEGSKA (reference sequence). There are 12 residues in the CDR3. CDR3 in DNA: TGCAGCCCCCTGGACGGATACTATGGCTACACCTTC. It translates to CSPLDGYYGYTF.

This rearrangement joins TRBV10-3 to TRBJ2-7; no firm D call. V gave up 0 bases and J gave up 2 bases, with 11 bases separating them. The germline CDR1 and CDR2 sequences are ENHRY and SYGVKD. The CDR3 sequence is 15 residues long. CDR3 sequence reads: CAISESRAGAYEQYF. In DNA form, the CDR3 reads TGTGCCATCAGTGAGTCTCGGGCAGGAGCCTACGAGCAGTACTTC.

The table lists this clonotype with a few counts. The V gene is TRBV15, the J gene TRBJ2-5; the match to TRBD1 covers 9 bases. Losses at the gene ends were 4 bases for V and 4 bases for J; bases not matched to a gene: 4. The CDR3 has 14 residues. Germline assignment: CDR1 LNHNV and CDR2 YYDKDF (reference sequence). CDR3 sequence reads: CATSKQGALETQYF. For the CDR3, the DNA is TGTGCCACCAGCAAACAGGGGGCTCTAGAGACCCAGTACTTC.

This clonotype appeared many times. The chain links TRBV7-9 to TRBJ2-1; the D gene is possibly TRBD1 (7 bases). The CDR3 totals 16 residues. Trimming pared 1 base from V and 6 bases from J, leaving 16 bases between. CDR1 and CDR2 (germline): SEHNR, FQNEAQ (reference sequence). DNA for the CDR3: TGTGCCAGCAGCTTAGGCAGGGGGGAGAGAGGCAATGAGCAGTTCTTC. Amino acids: CASSLGRGERGNEQFF. Full variable domain (missing parts from reference TRBV7-9 and TRBJ2-1): DTGVSQNPRHKITKRGQNVTFRCDPISEHNRLYWYRQTLGQGPEFLTYFQNEAQLEKSRLLSDRFSAERPKGSFSTLEIQRTEQGDSAMYLCASSLGRGERGNEQFFGPGTRLTVL.

The chain employs TRBV20-1 and TRBJ2-7, with TRBD1 matching 10 bases. CDR3 size: 15 residues. The trim removed 3 bases at V and 1 base at J, leaving 6 bases unmatched. In germline, CDR1 is DFQATT, CDR2 SNEGSKA (reference sequence). The CDR3 protein is CSARTGTGVSYEQYF. As DNA, the CDR3 is TGCAGTGCTAGGACCGGGACAGGGGTTTCCTACGAGCAGTACTTC.

This sequence joins TRBV2 and TRBJ2-5, with 10 bases fitting TRBD1. The J segment lost 5 bases and the V segment lost 7 bases, leaving 10 bases of the junction unmatched. This CDR3 is built from 15 residues. Germline CDR1 SNHLY, CDR2 FYNNEI. In DNA, the CDR3 is TGTGCCAGCACCGAAACTGGGACAGGGGTGGAGACCCAGTACTTC. This translates into CASTETGTGVETQYF.

This clonotype has more than one count but fewer than ten. The CDR3: CASNFDAGGYTF. DNA for the CDR3: TGTGCCAGCAATTTTGACGCGGGAGGCTACACCTTC. The V and J genes are TRBV12-3 or TRBV12-4 and TRBJ1-2; no definite D call. The CDR3 extends over 12 amino acids. V was pared by 7 bases and J by 8 bases, with 14 bases between.